The 19 T cell receptor beta chains below were found in one sample sequenced in a study of human T cells and chemical hapten exposure. Each CDR3 protein is one row after TCRdb ran MiXCR on the RACE reads. The sample contains fewer than 95,000 distinct CDR3 sequences, about 10% of which appear only once. Time point here: patch test 1, 2 weeks after DPC sensitization. Regarding treatment: therapeutic diphenylcyclopropenone sensitization with weekly scalp DPC. Sequenced material: whole blood, taken in connection with sensitization to the hapten diphenylcyclopropenone (DPC). These receptors came from a man aged 35-49 years with alopecia areata. Some clones in this sample may be carry-over from other donors' samples.

This clonotype was counted between two and nine times. The chain carries TRBV7-9 and TRBJ2-3; D is ambiguous. V was clipped by 4 bases and J by 2 bases, with 4 bases between them. The CDR3 has 12 amino acids. Germline CDR1 is SEHNR and CDR2 is FQNEAQ (reference sequence). CDR3 sequence reads: CASSYYTDTQYF. The DNA of the CDR3 is TGTGCCAGCAGCTACTACACAGATACGCAGTATTTT.

This clonotype was recorded at least ten times. The chain is built from TRBV29-1 and TRBJ1-5; D might be TRBD1 (5 bases). This CDR3 region has 12 residues. In germline, CDR1 is SQVTM, CDR2 ANQGSEA. Trimming stripped 4 bases from V and 5 bases from J, with 9 bases between. DNA for the CDR3: TGCAGCGTTGCAGGGTCGGATCAGCCCCAGCATTTT. This gives the protein CSVAGSDQPQHF.

The table lists this clonotype with a few counts. The chain uses TRBV7-9 and TRBJ2-7; weak D call: TRBD2 (5 bases). Germline CDR1 SEHNR, CDR2 FQNEAQ (reference sequence). The CDR3 covers 10 residues. The V end was cut by 5 bases, the J end by 7 bases, with 6 bases between. The CDR3 loop is CASSGGEQYF. The CDR3 nucleotides are TGTGCCAGCAGCGGCGGGGAGCAGTACTTC.

This clonotype showed up just a few times. The chain is built from TRBV29-1 and TRBJ2-7; D call uncertain. This CDR3 is built from 13 residues. The germline CDR1 and CDR2 sequences are SQVTM and ANQGSEA. V lost 6 bases, J lost 0 bases, and 12 bases lay in between. The CDR3 DNA reads TGCAGCGTCTCCAGCCCGAGCTCCTACGAGCAGTACTTC. It specifies CSVSSPSSYEQYF.

In its sample, this clonotype was seen a few times. The V call is TRBV28, the J call TRBJ2-7; 9 nucleotides match TRBD1. Germline-derived CDR1 and CDR2 are MDHEN and SYDVKM. Unmatched junction bases numbered 5, after V lost 1 base and J lost 4 bases. This CDR3 is built from 15 residues. In nucleotides, the CDR3 is TGTGCCAGCAGTTTATTCGGACAGGGGAATTACGAGCAGTACTTC. It specifies CASSLFGQGNYEQYF. The full variable domain, its missing parts supplied by reference TRBV28 and TRBJ2-7, is DVKVTQSSRYLVKRTGEKVFLECVQDMDHENMFWYRQDPGLGLRLIYFSYDVKMKEKGDIPEGYSVSREKKERFSLILESASTNQTSMYLCASSLFGQGNYEQYFGPGTRLTVT.

This clonotype showed up just a few times. V and J are TRBV12-3 or TRBV12-4 and TRBJ2-5; 13 bases match TRBD2. J lost 5 bases, V lost 4 bases, and 4 bases had no gene match. The CDR3 sequence is 15 residues long. The CDR3 is CASSSGTSGTETQYF. Written as DNA, the CDR3 is TGTGCCAGCAGTTCAGGGACTAGCGGGACCGAGACCCAGTACTTC.

This clonotype has ten or more counts. The chain uses TRBV20-1 and TRBJ1-2; D gene unclear. V was shortened by 5 bases and J by 6 bases, with 10 bases between the two germline ends. CDR1 is DFQATT and CDR2 is SNEGSKA in the germline V gene (reference sequence). The CDR3 extends over 11 amino acids. Written as DNA, the CDR3 is TGCAGTGCTCGGGAAGCGGATGGCTACACCTTC. Protein product: CSAREADGYTF.

This clonotype has only a few counts. The CDR3 here is CASSPPSEDNYGYTF. The CDR3, as DNA: TGTGCCAGCTCACCACCGAGTGAGGATAACTATGGCTACACCTTC. This chain joins TRBV18 and TRBJ1-2; no clear D. Germline V gives CDR1 KGHSH, CDR2 LQKENI. CDR3 length: 15 residues. The V and J ends lost 0 bases and 1 base respectively, with 9 bases between them.

Many counts were recorded for this clonotype. This chain links TRBV20-1 with TRBJ1-4; D perhaps matches TRBD1 (5 bases). V lost 5 bases and J 7 bases, leaving 11 bases between the germline ends. The V gene's germline CDR1 is DFQATT and CDR2 SNEGSKA (reference sequence). The CDR3 runs to 12 residues. The CDR3 region is CSAAYRGEKLFF. The CDR3 DNA follows: TGCAGTGCTGCTTATAGGGGTGAAAAACTGTTTTTT.

This clonotype occurred a few times. The V gene is TRBV28, the J gene TRBJ1-1; maybe TRBD1 (6 bases). Germline values: CDR1 MDHEN, CDR2 SYDVKM. This CDR3 region has 14 residues. Trimming took off 6 bases at V and 0 bases at J, with 11 bases between the two ends. The CDR3 coding sequence is TGTGCCAGCAGCACGGGGGCCTTGAACACTGAAGCTTTCTTT. Its translation: CASSTGALNTEAFF.

There are many counts of this clonotype. In nucleotides, the CDR3 is TGTGCCAGCAGCTTAGATTGGGGAGGAGGGCGCTCCACTGAAGCTTTCTTT. Its protein product is CASSLDWGGGRSTEAFF. The chain uses TRBV7-9 and TRBJ1-1, with D unresolved. Germline V gene lookup returns CDR1 SEHNR and CDR2 FQNEAQ (reference sequence). This CDR3 is built from 17 residues. With 1 base removed from V and 4 bases from J, the gap between germline ends came to 19 bases.

This clonotype was seen more than once but under ten times. The gene calls are TRBV24-1 and TRBJ2-1, with 8 bases matching TRBD2. CDR1 KGHDR and CDR2 SFDVKD come from the germline V gene. Trimming removed 1 base from V and 3 bases from J; junction bases left unmatched: 7. This CDR3 is built from 17 residues. Written as DNA, the CDR3 is TGTGCCACCAGTGATTTAAAAGGGGCGGGAGGCTACAATGAGCAGTTCTTC. Residues: CATSDLKGAGGYNEQFF.

This sequence joins TRBV6-1 and TRBJ2-7, with unresolved D. Germline V gene data show CDR1 as MNHNS and CDR2 as SASEGT. V shed 2 bases and J shed 1 base, with 9 bases lying between them. The CDR3 sequence is 14 residues long. The CDR3 loop reads CASSERAGSYEQYV. CDR3 in DNA: TGTGCCAGCAGTGAAAGGGCAGGTTCCTACGAGCAGTACGTC.

The chain employs TRBV7-9 and TRBJ1-1; D is ambiguous. Germline-derived CDR1 and CDR2 are SEHNR and FQNEAQ (reference sequence). The CDR3 contains 12 residues. Trimming stripped 1 base from V and 6 bases from J, with 6 bases between. The CDR3 DNA reads TGTGCCAGCAGCTTAGACGCGGCTGAAGCTTTCTTT. This sequence encodes CASSLDAAEAFF.

The CDR3 DNA reads TGTGCCATCGATTATGGCTACACCTTC. Its translation: CAIDYGYTF. The rearrangement uses TRBV2 and TRBJ1-2; D unclear. Germline V CDR1 and CDR2: SNHLY, FYNNEI. Trimming shortened V by 10 bases and J by 5 bases, and 5 bases separated the two germline ends. The CDR3 contains 9 residues. The entire variable domain, with the rest obtained from reference TRBV2 and TRBJ1-2, is as follows: EPEVTQTPSHQVTQMGQEVILRCVPISNHLYFYWYRQILGQKVEFLVSFYNNEISEKSEIFDDQFSVERPDGSNFTLKIRSTKLEDSAMYFCAIDYGYTFGSGTRLTVV.

This clonotype was detected ten times or more. The V and J genes are TRBV3-1 and TRBJ2-2; unclear D gene. V was trimmed by 1 base and J by 7 bases, leaving 13 bases between them. CDR1 is LGHDT and CDR2 is YNNKEL in the germline V gene (reference sequence). This CDR3 spans 15 amino acids. CDR3 sequence (DNA): TGTGCCAGCAGCCAAGCCACCCCAGTCGGCGGGGAGCTGTTTTTT. Encoded protein: CASSQATPVGGELFF.

There are a few counts of this clonotype. The chain links TRBV5-1 to TRBJ2-1; possible D gene TRBD1, 6 bases. The CDR3 has 12 amino acids. Germline CDR1 is SGHRS and CDR2 is YFSETQ. Trimming removed 3 bases at V and 8 bases at J, with 9 bases between. The CDR3 sequence: CASSSRGDEQFF. CDR3 coding DNA: TGCGCCAGCAGCTCCAGGGGAGATGAGCAGTTCTTC.

V is TRBV7-2 and J is TRBJ2-3; D is unclear. This CDR3 spans 14 amino acids. V shed 1 base and J shed 3 bases, with 8 bases lying between them. Germline CDR1 SGHTA, CDR2 FQGNSA. The CDR3 sequence is CASSLVGRTDTQYF. CDR3 bases: TGTGCCAGCAGCTTAGTGGGCCGGACAGATACGCAGTATTTT. Full variable domain (outside the CDR3, taken from reference TRBV7-2 and TRBJ2-3): GAGVSQSPSNKVTEKGKDVELRCDPISGHTALYWYRQSLGQGLEFLIYFQGNSAPDKSGLPSDRFSAERTGGSVSTLTIQRTQQEDSAVYLCASSLVGRTDTQYFGPGTRLTVL.

This clonotype was counted ten times or more. This chain connects TRBV7-2 to TRBJ1-5, with a weak D call TRBD1 (5 bases). Germline CDR1 SGHTA, CDR2 FQGNSA. The CDR3 length is 13 residues. V lost 5 bases and J lost 7, with 12 bases in between. CDR3 protein: CASSIRGNQPQHF. The CDR3 nucleotides are TGTGCCAGCAGCATAAGGGGAAACCAGCCCCAGCATTTT.